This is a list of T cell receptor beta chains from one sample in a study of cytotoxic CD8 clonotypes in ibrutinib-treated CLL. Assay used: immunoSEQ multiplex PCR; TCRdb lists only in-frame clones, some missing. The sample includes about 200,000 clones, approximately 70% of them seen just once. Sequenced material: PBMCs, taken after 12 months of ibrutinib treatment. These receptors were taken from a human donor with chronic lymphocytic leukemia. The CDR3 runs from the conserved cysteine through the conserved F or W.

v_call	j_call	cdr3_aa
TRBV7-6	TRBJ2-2	CASSSPPRRQGTGELFF
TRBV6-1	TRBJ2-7	CASSGPGAGWGEQYF
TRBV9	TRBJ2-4	CASSAKAGEATVNIQYF
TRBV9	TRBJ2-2	CASSVAMGGELFF
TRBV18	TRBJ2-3	CASSPPDGAVKDTQYF
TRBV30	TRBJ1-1	CAWNFRGGPVITNTEAFF
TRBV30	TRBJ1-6	CAWGQASPLHF
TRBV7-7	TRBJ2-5	CASSLGSGTKETQYF
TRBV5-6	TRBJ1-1	CASSFGRTNTEAFF
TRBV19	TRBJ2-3	CASTGTGGTDTQYF
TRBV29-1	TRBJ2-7	CSVDEAGHEQYF
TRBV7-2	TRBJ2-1	CASSRQGANEQFF
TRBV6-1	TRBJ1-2	CASSDQDRLNYGYTF
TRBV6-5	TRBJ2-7	CASTGGFYEQYF
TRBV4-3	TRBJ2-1	CASSQDYVADEQFF
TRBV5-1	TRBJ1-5	CASSVGAPDNQPQHF
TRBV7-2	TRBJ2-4	CASSPFPRARDIQYF
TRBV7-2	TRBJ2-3	CASSRTSGMGQVAQYF
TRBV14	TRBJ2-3	CASSHPHRRSTDTQYF
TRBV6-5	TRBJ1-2	CASGRSPYGYTF
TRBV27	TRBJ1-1	CASSGLGDLNTEAFF
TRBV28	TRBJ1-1	CASRRGGTGDSAFF
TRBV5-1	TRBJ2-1	CASSLVKGDNEQFF
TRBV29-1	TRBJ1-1	CSVLGTVTEAFF
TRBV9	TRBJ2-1	CASSPGLAFEQFF
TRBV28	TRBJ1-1	CASSVSLVGRRRNTEAFF
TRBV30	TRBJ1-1	CAWTGRLNTEAFF
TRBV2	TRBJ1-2	CASSSQGGGYTF
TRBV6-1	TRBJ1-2	CASREHGRRNGYTF
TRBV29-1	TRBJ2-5	CSVDRDPTTSGGARETQYF
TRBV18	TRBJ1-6	CASSPTIGNSPLHF
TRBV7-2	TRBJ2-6	CASSLDSSGANVLTF
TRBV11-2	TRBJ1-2	CASTPPGRDGYTF
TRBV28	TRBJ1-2	CASSASAVYGYTF
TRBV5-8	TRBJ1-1	CASSLGPGYTEAFF
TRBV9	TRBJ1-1	CASSFGTGENTEAFF
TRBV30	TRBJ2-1	CAWSAIIKAAFTNEQFF
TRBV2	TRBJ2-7	CASSIRDSYEQYF
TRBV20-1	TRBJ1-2	CRAPREHGYTF
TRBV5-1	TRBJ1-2	CASSLENIMYAGYTF
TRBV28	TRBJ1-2	CVSSYGNYGYTF
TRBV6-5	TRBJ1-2	CASSGQTGANYGYTF
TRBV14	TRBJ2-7	CASSQAWTKSHEQYF
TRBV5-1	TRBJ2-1	CASSLDPSGPNEQFF
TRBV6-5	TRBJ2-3	CASSATRAGTDTQYF
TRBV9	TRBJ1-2	CASSPQSNIANYGYTF
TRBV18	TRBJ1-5	CASSPPYSNQPQHF
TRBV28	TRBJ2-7	CASNWDSGSPQYF
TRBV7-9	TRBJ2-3	CASSFLADTQYF
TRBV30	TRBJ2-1	CAWETTSGFYNEQFF
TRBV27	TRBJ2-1	CASSLGIYNEQFF
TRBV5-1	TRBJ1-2	CASSLDTGYGYTF
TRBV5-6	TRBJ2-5	CASSLGPGEWETQYF
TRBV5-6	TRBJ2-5	CASSLAGGQETQYF
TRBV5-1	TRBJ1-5	CASSQGTGDVQPQHF
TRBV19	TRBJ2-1	CASRLTGTGTGEQFF